Shown below are 8 T cell receptor beta chains from a single sample sequenced in a study of T cells in localized non-small cell lung cancer (dated by TCRdb to about 2020). Preparation of the library involved the immunoSEQ multiplex PCR assay. Imported from immuneACCESS, the table was reduced by TCRdb to in-frame sequences with V and J called. These copies leave out some clones; in studies compared against another copy, an unresolved V gene accounts for under half, and the cause of the remainder is not known. The sample table shows 65,000 to 80,000 clones, and about four fifths are seen once. The leading ten clones occupy approximately 1.2% of the sample. The material was peripheral blood, obtained before any cancer treatment. These receptors originate from a female donor older than 55 with stage I lung adenocarcinoma.

The rearrangement joins TRBV5-4 to TRBJ1-2; TRBD1 is a possible D gene (6 bases). The V and J ends lost 8 bases and 4 bases respectively, with 36 bases between them. CDR3 length: 20 residues. Germline V lookup: CDR1 SGHNT, CDR2 YYREEE (reference sequence). The CDR3 DNA reads as TGTGCCAGAGCCCGGAACATTATCGTTATAGGGGGGGGCCGAGGCTATGGCTACACCTTC. Translation: CARARNIIVIGGGRGYGYTF.

The genes are TRBV6-1 and TRBJ2-3, with a tentative D call TRBD2 (6 bases). The CDR3 loop spans 13 amino acids. Trimming shortened V by 4 bases and J by 2 bases, and 7 bases separated the two germline ends. The V gene's germline CDR1 is MNHNS and CDR2 SASEGT. CDR3 coding DNA: TGTGCCAGCAGTGCGGGAGACACAGATACGCAGTATTTT. As protein: CASSAGDTDTQYF.

The genes are TRBV5-1 and TRBJ1-4; TRBD1 matches 8 bases. The CDR3 loop spans 16 amino acids. Looked up from germline, CDR1 is SGHRS and CDR2 is YFSETQ. Germline trimming cut 5 bases from V and 0 bases from J; bases unmatched to any gene: 6. The CDR3: CASSRDRHSTNEKLFF. The CDR3, as DNA: TGCGCCAGCAGTAGGGACAGGCACTCAACTAATGAAAAACTGTTTTTT.

This clone was seen only a few times. The chain employs TRBV5-1 and TRBJ2-1, with 8 bases fitting TRBD1. With 0 bases clipped from V and 5 bases from J, the junction kept 4 bases outside the gene matches. CDR1 and CDR2 (germline): SGHRS, YFSETQ. The CDR3 extends over 15 amino acids. The DNA of the CDR3 is TGCGCCAGCAGCTTGGTGTGGGGACAGGACAATGAGCAGTTCTTC. Translating gives CASSLVWGQDNEQFF.

The chain links TRBV27 to TRBJ2-3; TRBD1 agrees at 7 bases. The CDR3 is 16 residues long. Germline CDR1 MNHEY, CDR2 SMNVEV (reference sequence). V shed 6 bases and J 0 bases; nucleotides not matched to a gene: 9. CDR3 sequence (DNA): TGTGCCAGCAGCTACTTGGGACAGCGAAGCACAGATACGCAGTATTTT. Amino acids: CASSYLGQRSTDTQYF.

This chain joins TRBV7-9 and TRBJ1-4; 7 bases fit TRBD1. Germline CDR1 and CDR2: SEHNR and FQNEAQ (reference sequence). The CDR3 is 14 amino acids. Unmatched junction bases numbered 4, after V lost 2 bases and J lost 7 bases. The CDR3 is CASSLWDSGEKLFF. CDR3 nucleotide sequence: TGTGCCAGCAGCTTATGGGACAGCGGTGAAAAACTGTTTTTT.

This clone was recorded once. This chain uses TRBV5-4 with TRBJ2-2; D is perhaps TRBD1 (6 bases). The V gene lost 9 bases and the J gene lost 7 bases, with 28 bases spanning the gap. This CDR3 has 17 amino acids. Germline V gene sequence: CDR1 SGHNT, CDR2 YYREEE (reference sequence). As DNA, the CDR3 is TGTGCCACCACTTCAGGTGGGCCTCAGGGGCGGAACGGGGAGCTGTTTTTT. Amino acids: CATTSGGPQGRNGELFF.

The genes are TRBV29-1 and TRBJ2-3; TRBD2 matches at 15 bases. The V gene end was trimmed by 3 bases and the J gene end by 4 bases; junction bases not matched to a gene: 14. Germline loops: CDR1 SQVTM, CDR2 ANQGSEA. CDR3 size: 19 residues. CDR3 nucleotides: TGCAGCGTTGAGATTGCTCGGACTAGCGGGAGGGCCTTCCCAGATACGCAGTATTTT. Protein product: CSVEIARTSGRAFPDTQYF.